The entry below describes one TCR beta chain. The data were taken from a study of blood T cell repertoires in COVID-19. The protocol was immunoSEQ multiplex PCR, while the TCRdb copy is restricted to in-frame clones and leaves out a portion. The sample lists about half a million clones; 89% were seen once. The V gene's germline CDR1 is LGHNT and CDR2 FRNRAP. After removal of 2 bases from V and 0 bases from J, the junction contained 21 bases not matched to a gene. CDR3 length equals 23 residues. The clonotype comes from a man younger than 35 with COVID-19, enrolled during active disease. Sequencing used peripheral blood. V is TRBV12-5 and J is TRBJ2-2, with 10 bases fitting TRBD2. CDR3 region: CASGLMSTRGLADTRSNTGELFF. The CDR3 region has the DNA TGTGCTAGTGGTTTGATGTCGACCCGTGGACTAGCGGATACCAGGTCGAACACCGGGGAGCTGTTTTTT.